This T cell receptor (beta chain) was observed in a study of blood T cell repertoires in COVID-19. Study at large: Acute and convalescent COVID-19 samples came from the United States, Italy and Spain. PBMCs, B-cell-depleted T cells, or T cells provided the cDNA or gDNA that made up the material.

Authors' methods: Scientists estimated how many nucleated cells there were by amplifying reference gene primers. Sequencing was performed with immunoSEQ multiplex PCR; in TCRdb, only in-frame clones are kept and a portion is missing. From that table come the V and J calls and clone size; the DNA was used to work out D and trimming. The table records 150,000 to 160,000 clones, around 78% of them present only once. Sequences were obtained from peripheral blood. This TCR came from an elderly man with acute or convalescent COVID-19.

Here the CDR3 DNA reads TGTGCCAGCAGCCAAGATGGCCGCACTGAAGCTTTCTTT. Translation: CASSQDGRTEAFF. The chain recombines TRBV3-1 (or the pseudogene TRBV3-2) with TRBJ1-1; no reliable D call. Trimming removed 0 bases at V and 4 bases at J, with 6 bases between. The V gene's germline CDR1 is LGHDT and CDR2 YNNKEL (reference sequence). The CDR3 is 13 amino acids.